This T cell receptor beta chain emerged from a study of identical twins. The study's findings and limits: Alpha sequences that were out-of-frame and twin-shared showed an excess of low generation probability. Beta clonotypes that were abundant in cord blood contained fewer insertions, a pattern absent from memory repertoires.

This clonotype has a handful of counts. What it binds is not known. Germline V gene data show CDR1 as MDHEN and CDR2 as SYDVKM. This CDR3 has 17 residues. The V and J ends lost 3 bases and 1 base respectively, with 19 bases between them. Template switching (which added a universal primer site) was used, and cDNA carried unique molecular identifiers. TCRdb independently ran MiXCR on the 5' RACE reads; one entry per CDR3 protein. The profile covers 450,000 or so distinct CDR3 sequences, with roughly an eighth appearing a single time and around 0.98% taken by the ten largest. These sequences were also reported in another study, on yellow fever vaccine responses in identical twins. As that study records: It has been reported that, in twins, the vaccine T cell response seemed partly convergent and partly personalized.

The sample was CD4+ T cells sorted from blood. This chain joins TRBV28 and TRBJ2-7, with D possibly being TRBD1 (7 bases). The TCR was taken from a woman under 30 in good health. The CDR3 nucleotides are TGTGCCAGCAGTTTTTCAGGAGTGGGGGGACAGTCCTACGAGCAGTACTTC. This gives the protein CASSFSGVGGQSYEQYF.